This T cell receptor (beta chain) was identified during a study of blood T cell repertoires in COVID-19 (dated by TCRdb to 2018 to 2021). In terms of the full investigation: Collaborator samples came from the United States, Italy and Spain and covered acute and convalescent phases of COVID-19. The sample metadata nearly always contained a de-identified subject ID, COVID-19 status, age in years and sex. HLA class I and class II types, where available, came from metadata supplied by the sample provider rather than from assay-based typing. The dataset comprised deeply sampled blood TCRbeta repertoires from subjects exposed to, actively infected with, or recovered from COVID-19. The material from the prospective study consisted of cDNA or gDNA derived from T cells, B-cell-depleted T cells, or PBMCs. The samples were drawn from the first 160 participants of the ongoing ImmuneRACE study and from 950 to 1,500 subjects provided by 6 global collaborators. The repertoires were made available in a free public database intended to serve as a resource for research on the immune response to SARS-CoV-2.

The immunoSEQ Assay, a bias-controlled multiplex PCR, was used to amplify TCRbeta CDR3 regions from genomic DNA. From the authors' description of their analysis: The number of nucleated cells in each sample was estimated by amplification of reference gene primers within the assay. Sequence reads were collapsed and filtered to measure the absolute abundance of every unique TCRbeta CDR3 rearrangement. Productive Simpson clonality was computed per sample as the square root of Simpson's diversity index over productive rearrangements. The table was pulled from immuneACCESS by TCRdb, which kept in-frame rearrangements only. Such tables lose some clones; where checked, under half of the loss comes from unresolved V genes, and the rest has no known cause. V, J and clone size derive from that table, while D and trimming were established from the DNA sequence. The sample includes 30,000 or so clones, with 90% to 95% observed a single time. The ten largest clones add up to approximately 0.9% of the sample.

For this clone: There is no known antigen for this receptor. Base quality data are lacking; no much larger clone is found one base away.

Per the germline V gene, SNHLY is the CDR1 and FYNNEI is the CDR2. Reading from cysteine to phenylalanine, the CDR3 counts 12 amino acids. Kept here is only the CDR3 DNA, which spans 36 bases and is read in frame from base 1. V is reduced by 4 bases and J by 4 bases, leaving a spacing of 7 bases between them. Collaborating institutions collected whole blood in K2EDTA tubes following their own protocols. For TCRbeta analysis, collaborator samples were shipped as frozen whole blood, as isolated PBMCs, or as DNA extracted from either sample type. Overall study outcomes, separate from this receptor: The quantity of clinical and demographic metadata differed by source and by participant and was supplied without curation.

The sample taken for sequencing was peripheral blood. The V and J segments used are TRBV2 and TRBJ1-2; a weak D assignment points to TRBD1 (5 bases agree). The receptor comes from a male donor with active COVID-19. The CDR3 has the sequence CASSVGGYGYTF. The DNA is TGTGCCAGCAGTGTGGGGGGCTATGGCTACACCTTC.